What follows is one T cell receptor beta chain and its context. Antigen unknown. The data derive from a study of vaccination and CD4 T cells after COVID-19. Study-level background: Post-vaccine sample collection happened at a median of about ten weeks after dose two, ranging 14 to 241. Study-level points and caveats: Spike mono-reactivity marked 304 of 307 vaccine-specific clones in convalescent patients.

The CDR3 contains 14 residues. Trimming at V came to 4 bases and at J to 11 bases, leaving 8 bases not matched to a gene. CDR1 LNHDA and CDR2 SQIVND come from the germline V gene (reference sequence). At the Johns Hopkins FTIC core, DNA taken from cultured CD4+ T cells was sequenced by way of the Oncomine TCR Beta short-read assay. TCRdb passed the PCR reads through MiXCR, listing each CDR3 protein once. Here the sample spans nearly 4,500 distinct CDR3 sequences, 25% to 30% being singletons. Specified treatment: roughly 10-day PBMC culture with coronavirus spike peptide pools or control peptides (ViraFEST assay). An unexposed donor provided the CD4+ T cells, which were collected before the COVID-19 pandemic (2011-2018). ViraFEST relied on peptide pools to expand antigen-specific T cells; the TCRs were sequenced afterward.

The receptor was isolated from a human donor in good health. The specimen was CD4+ T cells from blood, cultured in vitro. The rearrangement links TRBV19 to TRBJ2-1; 10 bases agree with TRBD1. DNA for the CDR3: TGTGCCAGTAGTAGGGGACGGGACAGGGGACAGCAGTTCTTC. Protein: CASSRGRDRGQQFF.